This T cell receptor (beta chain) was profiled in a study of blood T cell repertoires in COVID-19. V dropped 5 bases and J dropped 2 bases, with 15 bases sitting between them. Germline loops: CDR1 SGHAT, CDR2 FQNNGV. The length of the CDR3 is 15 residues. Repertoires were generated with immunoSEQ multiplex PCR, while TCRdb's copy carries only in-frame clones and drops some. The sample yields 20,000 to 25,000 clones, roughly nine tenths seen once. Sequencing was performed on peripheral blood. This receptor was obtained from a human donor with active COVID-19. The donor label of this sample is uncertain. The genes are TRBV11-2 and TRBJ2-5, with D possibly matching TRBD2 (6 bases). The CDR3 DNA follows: TGTGCCAGCAGCCTGCCCGGTAGCGGACAAGAGACCCAGTACTTC. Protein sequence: CASSLPGSGQETQYF. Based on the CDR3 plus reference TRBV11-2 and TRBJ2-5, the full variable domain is EAGVAQSPRYKIIEKRQSVAFWCNPISGHATLYWYQQILGQGPKLLIQFQNNGVVDDSQLPKDRFSAERLKGVDSTLKIQPAKLEDSAVYLCASSLPGSGQETQYFGPGTRLLVL.